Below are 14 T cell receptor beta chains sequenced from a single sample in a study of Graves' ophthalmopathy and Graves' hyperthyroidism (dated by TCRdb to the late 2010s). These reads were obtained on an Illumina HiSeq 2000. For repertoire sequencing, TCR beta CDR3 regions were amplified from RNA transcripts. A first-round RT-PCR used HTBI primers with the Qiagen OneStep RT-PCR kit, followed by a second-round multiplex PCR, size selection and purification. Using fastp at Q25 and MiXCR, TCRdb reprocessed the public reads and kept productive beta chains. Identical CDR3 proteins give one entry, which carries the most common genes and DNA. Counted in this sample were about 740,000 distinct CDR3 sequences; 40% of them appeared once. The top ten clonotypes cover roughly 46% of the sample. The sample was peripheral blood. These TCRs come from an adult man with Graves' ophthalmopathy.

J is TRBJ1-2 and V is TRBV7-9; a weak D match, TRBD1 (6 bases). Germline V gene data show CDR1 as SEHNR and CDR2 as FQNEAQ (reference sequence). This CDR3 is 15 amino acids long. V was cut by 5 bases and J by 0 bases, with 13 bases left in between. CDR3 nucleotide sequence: TGTGCCAGCAGCCTATCGACAGGAACTAACTATGGCTACACCTTC. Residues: CASSLSTGTNYGYTF.

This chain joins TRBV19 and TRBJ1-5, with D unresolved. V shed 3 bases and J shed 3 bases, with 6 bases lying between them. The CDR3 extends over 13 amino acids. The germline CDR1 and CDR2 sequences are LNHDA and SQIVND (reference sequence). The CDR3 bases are TGTGCCAGTAGTATTCAGAACAATCAGCCCCAGCATTTT. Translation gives CASSIQNNQPQHF.

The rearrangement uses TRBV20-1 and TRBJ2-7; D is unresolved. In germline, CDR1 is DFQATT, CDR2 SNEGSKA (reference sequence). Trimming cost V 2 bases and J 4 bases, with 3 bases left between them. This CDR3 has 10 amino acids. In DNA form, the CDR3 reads TGCAGTGCTAGATCGTACGAGCAGTACTTC. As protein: CSARSYEQYF.

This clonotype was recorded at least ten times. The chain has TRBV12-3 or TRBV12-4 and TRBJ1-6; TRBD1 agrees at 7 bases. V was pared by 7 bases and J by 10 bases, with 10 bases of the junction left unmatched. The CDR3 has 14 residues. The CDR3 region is CASTYRGFGSPLHF. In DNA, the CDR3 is TGTGCCAGCACCTACAGGGGATTCGGCTCACCCCTCCACTTT.

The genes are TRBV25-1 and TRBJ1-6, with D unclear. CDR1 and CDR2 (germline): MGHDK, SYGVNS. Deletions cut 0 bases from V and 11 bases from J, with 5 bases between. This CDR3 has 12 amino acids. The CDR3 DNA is TGTGCCAGCAGTGAATACGTGCCACCCCTCCACTTT. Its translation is CASSEYVPPLHF.

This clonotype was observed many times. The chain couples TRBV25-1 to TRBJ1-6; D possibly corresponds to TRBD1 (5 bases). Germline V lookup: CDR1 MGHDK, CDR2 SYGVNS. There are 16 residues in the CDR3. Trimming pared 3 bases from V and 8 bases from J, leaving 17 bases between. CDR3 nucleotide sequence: TGTGCCAGCAGTGACTCGGGGGGACTTTGGGATTCACCCCTCCACTTT. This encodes CASSDSGGLWDSPLHF. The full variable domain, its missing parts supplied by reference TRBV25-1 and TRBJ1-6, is EADIYQTPRYLVIGTGKKITLECSQTMGHDKMYWYQQDPGMELHLIHYSYGVNSTEKGDLSSESTVSRIRTEHFPLTLESARPSHTSQYLCASSDSGGLWDSPLHFGNGTRLTVT.

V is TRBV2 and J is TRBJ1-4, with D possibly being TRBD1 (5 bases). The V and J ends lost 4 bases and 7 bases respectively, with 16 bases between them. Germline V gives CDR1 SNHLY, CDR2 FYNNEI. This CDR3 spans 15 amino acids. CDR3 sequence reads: CASSGKGRVPEKLFF. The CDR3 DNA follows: TGTGCCAGCAGTGGGAAGGGCAGGGTTCCTGAAAAACTGTTTTTT.

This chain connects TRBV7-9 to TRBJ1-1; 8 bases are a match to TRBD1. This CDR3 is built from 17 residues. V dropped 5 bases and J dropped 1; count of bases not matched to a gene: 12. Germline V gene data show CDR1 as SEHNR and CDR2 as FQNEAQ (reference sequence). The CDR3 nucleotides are TGTGCCAGCAGCCCTCTGGGACAGGAGACGACGAACACTGAAGCTTTCTTT. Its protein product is CASSPLGQETTNTEAFF.

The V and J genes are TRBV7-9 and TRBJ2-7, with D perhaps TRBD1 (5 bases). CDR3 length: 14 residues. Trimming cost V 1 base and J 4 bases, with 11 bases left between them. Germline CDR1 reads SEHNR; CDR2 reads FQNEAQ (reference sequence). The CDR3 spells CASSLVEQGYEQYF. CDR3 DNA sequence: TGTGCCAGCAGCTTAGTCGAGCAGGGATACGAGCAGTACTTC.

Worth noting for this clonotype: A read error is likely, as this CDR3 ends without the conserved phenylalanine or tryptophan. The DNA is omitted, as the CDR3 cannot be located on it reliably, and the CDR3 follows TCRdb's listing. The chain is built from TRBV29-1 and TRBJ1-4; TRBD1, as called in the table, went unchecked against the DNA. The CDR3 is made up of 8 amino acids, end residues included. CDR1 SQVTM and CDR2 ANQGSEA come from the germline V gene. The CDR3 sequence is CSVETAGG.

This CDR3 is CSARDQGTGGGYEQYF. The CDR3 DNA reads as TGCAGTGCTAGAGACCAAGGGACAGGGGGTGGCTACGAGCAGTACTTC. The rearrangement links TRBV20-1 to TRBJ2-7; 11 nucleotides line up with TRBD1. Germline V gives CDR1 DFQATT, CDR2 SNEGSKA (reference sequence). The CDR3 length is 16 residues. Trimming removed 0 bases from V and 3 bases from J; junction bases left unmatched: 7.

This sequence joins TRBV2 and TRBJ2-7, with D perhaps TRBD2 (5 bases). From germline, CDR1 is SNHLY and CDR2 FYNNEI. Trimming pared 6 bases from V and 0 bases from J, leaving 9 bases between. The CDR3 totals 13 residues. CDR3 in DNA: TGTGCCAGCAGGGACTTCCTCTCCTACGAGCAGTACTTC. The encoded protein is CASRDFLSYEQYF.

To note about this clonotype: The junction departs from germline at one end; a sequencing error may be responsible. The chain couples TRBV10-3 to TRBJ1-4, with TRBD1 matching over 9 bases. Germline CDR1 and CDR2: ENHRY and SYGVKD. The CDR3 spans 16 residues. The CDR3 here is CASSYLRTGDNEKLFF. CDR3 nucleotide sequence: TGTGCCAGCAGTTACTTAAGGACAGGGGATAATGAAAAACTGTTTTTT.

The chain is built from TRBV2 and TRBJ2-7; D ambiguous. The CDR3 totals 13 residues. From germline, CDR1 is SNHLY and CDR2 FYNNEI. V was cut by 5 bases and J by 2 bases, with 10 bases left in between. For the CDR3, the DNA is TGTGCCAGCAGTTTACTGGGAACCTACGAGCAGTACTTC. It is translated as CASSLLGTYEQYF. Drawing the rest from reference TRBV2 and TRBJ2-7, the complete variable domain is EPEVTQTPSHQVTQMGQEVILRCVPISNHLYFYWYRQILGQKVEFLVSFYNNEISEKSEIFDDQFSVERPDGSNFTLKIRSTKLEDSAMYFCASSLLGTYEQYFGPGTRLTVT.